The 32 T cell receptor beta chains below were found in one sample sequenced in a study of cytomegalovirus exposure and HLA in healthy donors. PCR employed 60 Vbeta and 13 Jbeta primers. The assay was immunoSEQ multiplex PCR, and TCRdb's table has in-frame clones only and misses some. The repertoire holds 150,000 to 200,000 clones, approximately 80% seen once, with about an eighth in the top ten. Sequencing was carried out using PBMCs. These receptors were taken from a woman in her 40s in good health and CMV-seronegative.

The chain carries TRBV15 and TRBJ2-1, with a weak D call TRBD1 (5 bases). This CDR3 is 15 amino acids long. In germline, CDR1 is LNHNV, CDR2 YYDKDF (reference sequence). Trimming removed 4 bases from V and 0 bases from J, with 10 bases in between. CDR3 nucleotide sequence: TGTGCCACCAGCAAAGATGGGGCCTCCTACAATGAGCAGTTCTTC. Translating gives CATSKDGASYNEQFF.

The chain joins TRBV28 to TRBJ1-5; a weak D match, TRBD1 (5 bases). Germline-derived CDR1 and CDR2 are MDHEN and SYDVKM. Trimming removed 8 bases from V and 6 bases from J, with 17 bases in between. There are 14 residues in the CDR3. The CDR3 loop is CASGLEGRVQPQHF. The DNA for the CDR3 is TGTGCCAGCGGGTTGGAGGGGCGAGTTCAGCCCCAGCATTTT.

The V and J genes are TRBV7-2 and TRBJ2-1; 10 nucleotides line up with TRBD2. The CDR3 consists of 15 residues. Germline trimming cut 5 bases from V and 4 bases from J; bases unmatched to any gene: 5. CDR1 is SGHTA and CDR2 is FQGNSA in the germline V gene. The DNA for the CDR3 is TGTGCCAGCAGCCCCGCTAGCGGGAGTTACAATGAGCAGTTCTTC. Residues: CASSPASGSYNEQFF. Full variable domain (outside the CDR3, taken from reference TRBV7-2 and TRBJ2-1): GAGVSQSPSNKVTEKGKDVELRCDPISGHTALYWYRQSLGQGLEFLIYFQGNSAPDKSGLPSDRFSAERTGGSVSTLTIQRTQQEDSAVYLCASSPASGSYNEQFFGPGTRLTVL.

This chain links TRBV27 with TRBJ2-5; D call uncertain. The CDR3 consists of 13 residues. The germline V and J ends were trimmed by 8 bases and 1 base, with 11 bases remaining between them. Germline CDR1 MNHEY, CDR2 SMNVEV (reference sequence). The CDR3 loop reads CASGRRVQETQYF. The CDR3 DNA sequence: TGTGCCAGCGGAAGACGGGTCCAAGAGACCCAGTACTTC.

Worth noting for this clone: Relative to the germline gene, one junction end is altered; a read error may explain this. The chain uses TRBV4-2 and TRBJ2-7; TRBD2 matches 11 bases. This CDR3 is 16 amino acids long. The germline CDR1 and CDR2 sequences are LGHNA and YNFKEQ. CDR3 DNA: TGTGCCGGCAGCCAAGATGGGACTAGCGGCTCCTACGAGCAGTACTTC. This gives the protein CAGSQDGTSGSYEQYF.

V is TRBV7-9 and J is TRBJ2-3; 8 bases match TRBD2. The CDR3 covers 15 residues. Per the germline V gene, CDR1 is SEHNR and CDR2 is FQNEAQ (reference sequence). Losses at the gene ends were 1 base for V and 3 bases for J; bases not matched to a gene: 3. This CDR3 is CASSLGGGRTDTQYF. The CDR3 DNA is TGTGCCAGCAGCTTAGGTGGCGGGAGGACAGATACGCAGTATTTT.

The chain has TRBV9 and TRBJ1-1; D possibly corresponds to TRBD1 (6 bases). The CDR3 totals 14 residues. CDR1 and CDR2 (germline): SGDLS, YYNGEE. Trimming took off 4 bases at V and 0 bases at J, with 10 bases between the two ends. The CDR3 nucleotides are TGTGCCAGCAGCATAACAGGGATGAACACTGAAGCTTTCTTT. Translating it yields CASSITGMNTEAFF.

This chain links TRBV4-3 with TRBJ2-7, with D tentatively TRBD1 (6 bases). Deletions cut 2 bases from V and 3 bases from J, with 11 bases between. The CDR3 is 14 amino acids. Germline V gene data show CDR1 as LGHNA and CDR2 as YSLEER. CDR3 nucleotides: TGCGCCAGCAGCCAATTACAGGGAAGCTACGAGCAGTACTTC. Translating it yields CASSQLQGSYEQYF.

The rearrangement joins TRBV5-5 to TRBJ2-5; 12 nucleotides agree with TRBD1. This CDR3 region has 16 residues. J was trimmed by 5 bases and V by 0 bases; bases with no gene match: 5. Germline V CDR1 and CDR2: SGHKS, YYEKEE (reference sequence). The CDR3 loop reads CASSLVGTGGGETQYF. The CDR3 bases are TGTGCCAGCAGCTTGGTGGGGACAGGGGGCGGGGAGACCCAGTACTTC.

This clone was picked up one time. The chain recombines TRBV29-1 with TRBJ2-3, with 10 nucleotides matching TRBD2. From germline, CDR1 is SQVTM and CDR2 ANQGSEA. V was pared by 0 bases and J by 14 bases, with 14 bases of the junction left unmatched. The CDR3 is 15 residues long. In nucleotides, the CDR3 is TGCAGCGTTGAAGATAGGGCTAGCGGGGGCCAGGCAACGTATTTT. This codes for CSVEDRASGGQATYF.

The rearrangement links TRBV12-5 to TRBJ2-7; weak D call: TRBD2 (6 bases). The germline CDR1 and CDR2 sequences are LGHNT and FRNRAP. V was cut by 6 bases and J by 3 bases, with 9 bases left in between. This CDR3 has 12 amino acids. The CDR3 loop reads CASGRDFYEQYF. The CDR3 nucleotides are TGTGCTAGTGGCCGGGACTTCTACGAGCAGTACTTC.

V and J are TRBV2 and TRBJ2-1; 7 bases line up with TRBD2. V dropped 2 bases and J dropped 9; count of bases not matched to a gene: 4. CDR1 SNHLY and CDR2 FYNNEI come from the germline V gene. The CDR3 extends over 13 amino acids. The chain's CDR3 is CASSESRLAEQFF. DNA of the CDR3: TGTGCCAGCAGTGAATCCAGACTAGCTGAGCAGTTCTTC.

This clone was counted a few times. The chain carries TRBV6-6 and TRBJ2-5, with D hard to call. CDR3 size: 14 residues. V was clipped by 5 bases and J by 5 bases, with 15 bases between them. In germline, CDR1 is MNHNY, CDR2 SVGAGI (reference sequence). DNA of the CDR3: TGTGCCAGCAGTCAGGTGGCGCCGGTGGAGACCCAGTACTTC. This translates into CASSQVAPVETQYF.

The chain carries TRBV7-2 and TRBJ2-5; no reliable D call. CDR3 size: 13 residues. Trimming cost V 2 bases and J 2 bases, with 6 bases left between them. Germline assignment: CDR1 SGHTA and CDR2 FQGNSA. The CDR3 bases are TGTGCCAGCAGCTTACAACGGCAAGAGACCCAGTACTTC. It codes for CASSLQRQETQYF.

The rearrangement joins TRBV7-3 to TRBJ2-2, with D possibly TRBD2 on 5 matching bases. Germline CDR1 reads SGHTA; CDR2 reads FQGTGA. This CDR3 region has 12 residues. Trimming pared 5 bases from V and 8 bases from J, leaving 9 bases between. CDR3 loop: CASSRAVGELFF. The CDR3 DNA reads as TGTGCCAGCAGCCGAGCGGTTGGGGAGCTGTTTTTT.

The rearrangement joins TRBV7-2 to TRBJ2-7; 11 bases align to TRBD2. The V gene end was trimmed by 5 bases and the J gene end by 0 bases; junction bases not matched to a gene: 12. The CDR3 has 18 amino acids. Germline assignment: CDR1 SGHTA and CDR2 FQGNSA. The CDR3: CASSPRTSGYGVSYEQYF. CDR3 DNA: TGTGCCAGCAGCCCGCGGACTAGCGGGTACGGCGTCTCCTACGAGCAGTACTTC.

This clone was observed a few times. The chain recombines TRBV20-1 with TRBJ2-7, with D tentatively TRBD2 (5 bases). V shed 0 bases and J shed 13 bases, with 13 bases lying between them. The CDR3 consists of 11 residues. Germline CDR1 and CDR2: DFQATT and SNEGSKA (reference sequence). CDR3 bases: TGCAGTGCTAGAGAGGAGACTACGACCTACTTC. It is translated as CSAREETTTYF.

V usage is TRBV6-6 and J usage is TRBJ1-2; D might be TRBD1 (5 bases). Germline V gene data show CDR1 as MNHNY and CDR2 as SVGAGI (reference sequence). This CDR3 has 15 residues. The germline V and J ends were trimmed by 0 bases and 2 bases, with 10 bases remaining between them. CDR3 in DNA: TGTGCCAGCAGTTACTCGCCGGACACCAACTATGGCTACACCTTC. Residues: CASSYSPDTNYGYTF.

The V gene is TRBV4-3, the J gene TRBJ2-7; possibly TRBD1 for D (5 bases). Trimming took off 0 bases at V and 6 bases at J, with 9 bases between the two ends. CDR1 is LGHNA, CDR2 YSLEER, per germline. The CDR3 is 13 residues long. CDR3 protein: CASSQEQGREQYF. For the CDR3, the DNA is TGCGCCAGCAGCCAAGAGCAGGGTCGCGAGCAGTACTTC.

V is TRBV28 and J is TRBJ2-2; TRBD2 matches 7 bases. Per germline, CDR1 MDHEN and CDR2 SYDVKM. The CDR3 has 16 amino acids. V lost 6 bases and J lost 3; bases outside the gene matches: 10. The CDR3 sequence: CASRLWGGEYTGELFF. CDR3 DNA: TGTGCCAGCAGACTCTGGGGGGGGGAATACACCGGGGAGCTGTTTTTT.

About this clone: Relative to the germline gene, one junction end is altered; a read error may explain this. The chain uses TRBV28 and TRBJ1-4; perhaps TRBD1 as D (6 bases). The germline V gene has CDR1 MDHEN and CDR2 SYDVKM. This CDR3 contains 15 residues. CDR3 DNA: TGTGCCAGCAGTGTAGCCGGGACATGGAATGAAAACCTGTTTTTT. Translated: CASSVAGTWNENLFF.

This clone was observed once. CDR3 region: CASSLGYDIETQYF. The CDR3, as DNA: TGTGCCAGCAGTTTAGGGTACGACATCGAGACCCAGTACTTC. The V gene is TRBV27, the J gene TRBJ2-5; D is unresolved. V dropped 2 bases and J dropped 5 bases, with 12 bases sitting between them. Germline assignment: CDR1 MNHEY and CDR2 SMNVEV (reference sequence). The CDR3 has 14 amino acids.

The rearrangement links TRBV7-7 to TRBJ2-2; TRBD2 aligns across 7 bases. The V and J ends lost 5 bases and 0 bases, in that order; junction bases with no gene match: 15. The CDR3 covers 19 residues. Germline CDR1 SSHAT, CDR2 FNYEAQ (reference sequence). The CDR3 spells CASSPIIPSGVTNTGELFF. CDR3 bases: TGTGCCAGCAGCCCGATAATTCCTAGCGGAGTCACGAACACCGGGGAGCTGTTTTTT.

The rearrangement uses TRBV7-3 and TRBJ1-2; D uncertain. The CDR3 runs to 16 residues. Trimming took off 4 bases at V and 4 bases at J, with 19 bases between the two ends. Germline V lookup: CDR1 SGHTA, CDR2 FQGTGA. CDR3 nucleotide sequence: TGTGCCAGCAGCTCCAGCGGGGATGCAGGACTCTATGGCTACACCTTC. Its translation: CASSSSGDAGLYGYTF.

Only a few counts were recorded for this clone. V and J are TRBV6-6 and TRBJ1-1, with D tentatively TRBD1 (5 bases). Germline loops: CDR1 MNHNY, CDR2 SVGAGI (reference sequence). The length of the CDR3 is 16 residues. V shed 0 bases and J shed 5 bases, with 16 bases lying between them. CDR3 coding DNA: TGTGCCAGCAGTTACTCGATAGGGGTGAGGTGGACTGAAGCTTTCTTT. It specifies CASSYSIGVRWTEAFF.

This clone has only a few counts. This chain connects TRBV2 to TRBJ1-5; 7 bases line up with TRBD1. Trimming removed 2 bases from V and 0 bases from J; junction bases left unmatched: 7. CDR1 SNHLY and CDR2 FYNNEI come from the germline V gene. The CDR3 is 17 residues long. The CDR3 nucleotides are TGTGCCAGCAGTGAATGGGACAGCCTGTATAGCAATCAGCCCCAGCATTTT. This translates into CASSEWDSLYSNQPQHF.

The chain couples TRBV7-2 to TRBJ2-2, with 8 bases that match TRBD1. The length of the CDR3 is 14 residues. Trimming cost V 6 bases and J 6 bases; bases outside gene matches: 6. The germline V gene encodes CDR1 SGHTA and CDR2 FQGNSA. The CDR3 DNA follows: TGTGCCAGCAGTTGGACAGGGTTGGCCGGGGAGCTGTTTTTT. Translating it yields CASSWTGLAGELFF.

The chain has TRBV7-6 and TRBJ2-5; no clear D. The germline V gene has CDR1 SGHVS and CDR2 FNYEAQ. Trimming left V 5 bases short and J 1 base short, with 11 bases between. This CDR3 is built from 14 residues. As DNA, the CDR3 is TGTGCCAGCAGCCGAACCCACTCCCAAGAGACCCAGTACTTC. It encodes CASSRTHSQETQYF.

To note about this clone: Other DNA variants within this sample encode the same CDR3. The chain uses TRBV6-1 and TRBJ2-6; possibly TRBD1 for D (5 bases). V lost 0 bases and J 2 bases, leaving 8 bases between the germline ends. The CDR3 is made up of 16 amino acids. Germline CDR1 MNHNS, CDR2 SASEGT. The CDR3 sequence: CASSEAQGAGANVLTF. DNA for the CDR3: TGTGCCAGCAGTGAAGCACAAGGGGCTGGGGCCAACGTCCTGACTTTC.

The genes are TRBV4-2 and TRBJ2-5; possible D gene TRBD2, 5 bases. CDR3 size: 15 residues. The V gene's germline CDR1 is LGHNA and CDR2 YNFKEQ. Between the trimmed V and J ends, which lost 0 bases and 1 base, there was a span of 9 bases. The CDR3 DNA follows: TGTGCCAGCAGCCAAGATGGGGAGCCCCAAGAGACCCAGTACTTC. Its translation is CASSQDGEPQETQYF.

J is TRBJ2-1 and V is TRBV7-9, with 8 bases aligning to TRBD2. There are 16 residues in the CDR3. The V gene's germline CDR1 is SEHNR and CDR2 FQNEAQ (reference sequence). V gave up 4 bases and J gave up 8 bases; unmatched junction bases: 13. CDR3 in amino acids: CASSSLPAGGLHEQFF. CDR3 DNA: TGTGCCAGCAGCTCCCTTCCGGCGGGAGGACTCCATGAGCAGTTCTTC.

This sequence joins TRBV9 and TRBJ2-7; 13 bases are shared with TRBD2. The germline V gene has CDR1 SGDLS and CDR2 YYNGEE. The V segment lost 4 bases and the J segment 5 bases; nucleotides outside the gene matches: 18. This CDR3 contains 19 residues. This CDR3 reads CASSLGTSGNFVGRNEQYF. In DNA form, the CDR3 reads TGTGCCAGCAGCCTCGGGACTAGCGGGAATTTCGTGGGGCGAAACGAGCAGTACTTC.